The 26 T cell receptor beta chains in this list originate from one sample, sequenced in a study of T cells in Graves' hyperthyroidism and ophthalmopathy. RNA transcripts provided the source from which TCR beta CDR3 regions were amplified. TCR CDR3 underwent first-round RT-PCR with the HTBI primer set. MiXCR, applied by TCRdb to the multiplex PCR reads, yields one record per CDR3 protein. The table shows hundreds of thousands of distinct CDR3 sequences, with about two fifths occurring only once. Sequenced: blood. These TCRs come from a young man with Graves' hyperthyroidism.

This chain connects TRBV5-1 to TRBJ1-5, with a possible D match to TRBD1 (5 bases). Between the trimmed V and J ends, which lost 4 bases and 11 bases, there was a span of 25 bases. The CDR3 has 16 residues. Per germline, CDR1 SGHRS and CDR2 YFSETQ. CDR3 in amino acids: CASSKGDQVGQETQHF. As DNA, the CDR3 is TGCGCCAGCAGCAAAGGGGACCAGGTGGGGCAAGAGACCCAGCATTTT.

A word on this clonotype: Since a much larger clone is just one base distant, this may be a read error. The J gene is TRBJ1-5, the V gene TRBV6-1, with D possibly TRBD1 on 5 matching bases. From germline, CDR1 is MNHNS and CDR2 SASEGT. This CDR3 has 16 residues. V dropped 4 bases and J dropped 2 bases, with 15 bases sitting between them. The DNA of the CDR3 is TGTGCCAGCAGTGTGGAGACAGATAATGGCAATCAGCCCCAGCATTTT. Its protein is CASSVETDNGNQPQHF.

This clonotype was seen more than once but under ten times. The chain uses TRBV6-5 and TRBJ1-3; D is ambiguous. Per the germline V gene, CDR1 is MNHEY and CDR2 is SVGAGI. This CDR3 region has 13 residues. Trimming took 5 bases from V and 4 from J, leaving 9 bases between them. CDR3 DNA sequence: TGTGCCAGCAGTGGGCAAGCCGGAAACACCATATATTTT. Translation: CASSGQAGNTIYF.

This clonotype showed up many times. The chain links TRBV25-1 to TRBJ2-5; TRBD2 agrees at 9 bases. This CDR3 is 17 amino acids long. V was clipped by 1 base and J by 0 bases; unmatched bases: 6. The germline V gene has CDR1 MGHDK and CDR2 SYGVNS. CDR3 in amino acids: CASSEFVIAGDQETQYF. The CDR3 DNA reads as TGTGCCAGCAGTGAATTCGTAATAGCGGGGGACCAAGAGACCCAGTACTTC. Filled out from reference TRBV25-1 and TRBJ2-5, the complete variable domain reads EADIYQTPRYLVIGTGKKITLECSQTMGHDKMYWYQQDPGMELHLIHYSYGVNSTEKGDLSSESTVSRIRTEHFPLTLESARPSHTSQYLCASSEFVIAGDQETQYFGPGTRLLVL.

This chain connects TRBV7-9 to TRBJ2-7; TRBD1 or TRBD2 may be the D gene (5 bases each). The CDR3 extends over 15 amino acids. CDR1 is SEHNR and CDR2 is FQNEAQ in the germline V gene (reference sequence). Trimming took off 5 bases at V and 1 base at J, with 15 bases between the two ends. In DNA form, the CDR3 reads TGTGCCAGCAGCCCCAGCATCGAGGGGTCCTACGAGCAGTACTTC. It codes for CASSPSIEGSYEQYF. Looking up the rest from reference TRBV7-9 and TRBJ2-7 gives the full variable domain: DTGVSQNPRHKITKRGQNVTFRCDPISEHNRLYWYRQTLGQGPEFLTYFQNEAQLEKSRLLSDRFSAERPKGSFSTLEIQRTEQGDSAMYLCASSPSIEGSYEQYFGPGTRLTVT.

The chain uses TRBV19 and TRBJ2-5, with D possibly TRBD2 on 6 matching bases. Germline lookup yields CDR1 LNHDA and CDR2 SQIVND (reference sequence). This CDR3 region has 13 residues. V was pared by 8 bases and J by 0 bases, with 10 bases between. CDR3 nucleotides: TGTGCCAGTGGTGGACTAAACCAAGAGACCCAGTACTTC. It is translated as CASGGLNQETQYF.

The rearrangement links TRBV7-6 to TRBJ1-3; D gene unclear. This CDR3 spans 16 amino acids. Germline CDR1 reads SGHVS; CDR2 reads FNYEAQ. V lost 5 bases and J 0 bases, leaving 14 bases between the germline ends. The chain's CDR3 is CASSPRGALSGNTIYF. CDR3 nucleotide sequence: TGTGCCAGCAGCCCCCGTGGAGCTCTCTCTGGAAACACCATATATTTT.

The chain carries TRBV25-1 and TRBJ2-7, with 14 positions matching TRBD2. With 2 bases clipped from V and 3 bases from J, the junction kept 6 bases outside the gene matches. This CDR3 comprises 17 residues. CDR1 and CDR2 from the germline V gene are MGHDK and SYGVNS. The CDR3 loop reads CASSENPGTSGSYEQYF. CDR3 coding DNA: TGTGCCAGCAGTGAAAATCCCGGGACTAGCGGGAGCTACGAGCAGTACTTC.

This clonotype was seen at least ten times. This chain uses TRBV9 with TRBJ2-7; D gene uncertain. Trimming shortened V by 0 bases and J by 6 bases, and 4 bases separated the two germline ends. CDR1 is SGDLS, CDR2 YYNGEE, per germline. This CDR3 contains 11 residues. The CDR3 region has the DNA TGTGCCAGCAGCGTAGGACTCGAGCAGTACTTC. Amino acids: CASSVGLEQYF.

V is TRBV25-1 and J is TRBJ2-7; 7 positions match TRBD1. The V segment lost 8 bases and the J segment 1 base; nucleotides outside the gene matches: 8. The CDR3 runs 14 residues. The germline V gene encodes CDR1 MGHDK and CDR2 SYGVNS. CDR3: CASVDPTGSYEQYF. The CDR3 DNA is TGTGCCAGCGTTGACCCGACAGGGTCCTACGAGCAGTACTTC.

Concerning this clonotype: At one end, the junction sequence differs from germline, possibly due to a read error. The chain has TRBV7-9 and TRBJ2-7; 12 bases align to TRBD2. The CDR3 extends over 16 amino acids. Per the germline V gene, CDR1 is SEHNR and CDR2 is FQNEAQ (reference sequence). CDR3 region: CASSQGSRLAGDEQYF. The CDR3 DNA follows: TGCGCCAGCAGCCAAGGAAGTCGACTAGCGGGGGACGAGCAGTACTTC.

The chain couples TRBV5-1 to TRBJ2-5, with D possibly matching TRBD2 (5 bases). This CDR3 contains 14 residues. Germline CDR1 SGHRS, CDR2 YFSETQ. The ends were cut back, 1 base at V and 2 bases at J, with 9 bases in the middle. Here the CDR3 reads CASSLLAPQETQYF. Here the CDR3 DNA reads TGCGCCAGCAGCTTGTTAGCGCCTCAAGAGACCCAGTACTTC.

As regards this clonotype: A much larger clone sits a single nucleotide away, making a read error possible. This sequence joins TRBV9 and TRBJ1-3; no clear D. The CDR3 consists of 13 residues. The germline V gene encodes CDR1 SGDLS and CDR2 YYNGEE. The CDR3 protein is CAGSVGQQDTIYF. The DNA of the CDR3 is TGTGCCGGCAGCGTAGGCCAGCAGGACACCATATATTTT.

This chain uses TRBV29-1 with TRBJ2-7, with 7 bases identical to TRBD2. The J segment lost 2 bases and the V segment lost 6 bases, leaving 10 bases of the junction unmatched. This CDR3 is 14 amino acids long. The germline CDR1 and CDR2 sequences are SQVTM and ANQGSEA. The CDR3 sequence is CSVAKGAGTYEQYF. CDR3 bases: TGCAGCGTGGCCAAGGGAGCGGGAACCTACGAGCAGTACTTC.

Details on this clonotype: Being one base from a much bigger clone, this may be a read error. V gene TRBV7-3 combines with J gene TRBJ2-5; D uncertain. The CDR3 totals 13 residues. V lost 6 bases to trimming and J lost 4 bases, with 12 bases between them. Germline CDR1 and CDR2: SGHTA and FQGTGA. CDR3 in amino acids: CASSPEGPETQYF. CDR3 nucleotides: TGTGCCAGCAGTCCGGAAGGCCCAGAGACCCAGTACTTC.

This clonotype was seen repeatedly, ten times or more. The V and J genes are TRBV10-3 and TRBJ2-2, with D perhaps assigned TRBD1 or TRBD2 (5 bases each). The germline V gene encodes CDR1 ENHRY and CDR2 SYGVKD. The CDR3 sequence is 14 residues long. Deletions cut 5 bases from V and 0 bases from J, with 7 bases between. The CDR3, as DNA: TGTGCCATCAGTCTGGGACCGAACACCGGGGAGCTGTTTTTT. Translation: CAISLGPNTGELFF.

The table lists this clonotype with a few counts. This chain uses TRBV20-1 with TRBJ1-1; perhaps TRBD1 as D (6 bases). Germline V gene data show CDR1 as DFQATT and CDR2 as SNEGSKA (reference sequence). The CDR3 runs to 12 residues. This CDR3 is CITGTTNTEAFF. Written as DNA, the CDR3 is TGCATTACCGGGACAACGAACACTGAAGCTTTCTTT.

This clonotype showed up many times. V gene TRBV12-3 or TRBV12-4 combines with J gene TRBJ2-5, with TRBD2 matching 12 bases. Unmatched junction bases numbered 7, after V lost 6 bases and J lost 5 bases. This CDR3 is built from 15 residues. The CDR3 DNA sequence: TGTGCCAGCAGGGATCTAGCGGGGGGGGCGGAGACCCAGTACTTC. Amino acid sequence: CASRDLAGGAETQYF.

The chain couples TRBV7-2 to TRBJ1-1; 10 bases are shared with TRBD1. Germline loops: CDR1 SGHTA, CDR2 FQGNSA. V trimming: 3 bases; J trimming: 8 bases; junction bases outside the gene matches: 3. The CDR3 consists of 13 residues. The CDR3 sequence: CASSLTGGFEAFF. DNA of the CDR3: TGTGCCAGCAGCTTGACAGGGGGCTTCGAAGCTTTCTTT.

This chain links TRBV7-8 with TRBJ2-5; D is undetermined. The germline V gene encodes CDR1 SGHVS and CDR2 FQNEAQ. The CDR3 consists of 14 residues. The ends were cut back, 5 bases at V and 5 bases at J, with 15 bases in the middle. The CDR3 reads CASSTGSQRETQYF. The DNA of the CDR3 is TGTGCCAGCAGCACCGGGTCCCAGAGGGAGACCCAGTACTTC.

The sample holds many counts of this clonotype. V is TRBV12-3 or TRBV12-4 and J is TRBJ2-5; D uncertain. Trimming stripped 6 bases from V and 5 bases from J, with 10 bases between. The CDR3 covers 12 residues. The CDR3 nucleotides read TGTGCCAGCAGCTTATACGGGGAGACCCAGTACTTC. It is translated as CASSLYGETQYF.

This clonotype has at least ten counts. The chain carries TRBV10-3 and TRBJ1-6, with TRBD1 matching over 9 bases. The V segment lost 8 bases and the J segment 11 bases; nucleotides outside the gene matches: 10. CDR1 and CDR2 (germline): ENHRY, SYGVKD. The CDR3 length is 14 residues. CDR3 in DNA: TGTGCCATCCCGGACAGGGGAGGTATGACACCCCTCCACTTT. It yields the protein CAIPDRGGMTPLHF.

Points on this clonotype: Just one base apart from a much larger clone, this may be a read error. The genes are TRBV19 and TRBJ1-1, with 7 bases lining up with TRBD1. The CDR3 runs to 15 residues. With V trimmed by 5 bases and J by 5 bases, 11 bases remained unmatched. Germline CDR1 and CDR2: LNHDA and SQIVND (reference sequence). For the CDR3, the DNA is TGTGCCAGTAGTCTCTCTGCCGGACAGGTAACTGAAGCTTTCTTT. Its protein product is CASSLSAGQVTEAFF.

The chain combines TRBV7-2 with TRBJ2-5; the match to TRBD2 covers 12 bases. CDR3 length equals 15 residues. Germline CDR1 is SGHTA and CDR2 is FQGNSA. Trimming at V came to 5 bases and at J to 4 bases, leaving 5 bases not matched to a gene. CDR3 in DNA: TGTGCCAGCAGCCCTAGCGGGGGGGGCGGAGAGACCCAGTACTTC. It yields the protein CASSPSGGGGETQYF.

This clonotype was found many times. The chain employs TRBV29-1 and TRBJ2-2; 7 nucleotides agree with TRBD1. V gave up 5 bases and J gave up 7 bases; unmatched junction bases: 1. The CDR3 loop spans 11 amino acids. Germline CDR1 is SQVTM and CDR2 is ANQGSEA. The CDR3 region has the DNA TGCAGCGTTCACAGGGGCGGGGAGCTGTTTTTT. This sequence encodes CSVHRGGELFF.

This clonotype was seen ten or more times. The rearrangement uses TRBV10-3 and TRBJ1-5; D gene uncertain. This CDR3 spans 15 amino acids. Deletions cut 0 bases from V and 0 bases from J, with 6 bases between. Looked up from germline, CDR1 is ENHRY and CDR2 is SYGVKD. CDR3 sequence reads: CAISESADSNQPQHF. The CDR3 DNA is TGTGCCATCAGTGAGTCGGCGGATAGCAATCAGCCCCAGCATTTT.